Sequencing of this T cell receptor (beta chain) was carried out in a study of blood T cell repertoires in COVID-19 (dated by TCRdb to the early 2020s). Context from the whole study: Samples covering the acute and convalescent phases of COVID-19 were provided by collaborators in the United States, Italy and Spain. The prospective study material was composed of cDNA or gDNA derived from T cells, B-cell-depleted T cells, or PBMCs. The dataset comprised deeply sampled blood TCRbeta repertoires from subjects exposed to, actively infected with, or recovered from COVID-19. The repertoires were released in a freely available public database meant as a resource for research on the immune response to SARS-CoV-2. The samples were drawn from the first 160 participants of the ongoing ImmuneRACE study and from 1,254 subjects provided by 6 global collaborators. Sample metadata almost always included a de-identified subject ID, COVID-19 status, age in years and sex. Where available, HLA class I and class II types were obtained from metadata supplied by the sample provider rather than from assay-based typing.

Results and caveats for the whole study, not just this receptor: Clinical and demographic metadata were provided uncurated, with the amount varying by source and participant.

TCRbeta CDR3 regions were amplified from genomic DNA using the immunoSEQ Assay, a bias-controlled multiplex PCR. The study's processing was this. Nucleated cell counts per sample were estimated from amplification of reference gene primers within the assay. Sequence reads were collapsed and filtered to measure the absolute abundance of every unique TCRbeta CDR3 rearrangement. For each sample, productive Simpson clonality was calculated as the square root of Simpson's diversity index across productive rearrangements. This immuneACCESS table, as held by TCRdb, lists in-frame sequences with V and J called but not all clones. Of the missing ones, under half trace to an unresolved V gene in checked studies; the others have no known cause. The V and J calls and clone size are taken from that table; D and trimming were inferred from the DNA. The sample yields over 130,000 clones; approximately 88% were counted once. The top ten hold under 12% of the sample.

Comments on this clone: Its antigen target is currently unknown. Nothing much larger sits one base from this clone, and base qualities are not available.

Whole blood was collected in K2EDTA tubes by collaborating institutions according to the institutions' own protocols. For TCRbeta analysis, collaborator samples were shipped as frozen whole blood, as isolated PBMCs, or as DNA extracted from either sample type. Sequenced input: peripheral blood. The source is a man aged 55 to 69 with active or convalescent COVID-19.

The CDR3 has the sequence CASSEVRGAKNIQYF. The nucleotides are TGTGCCAGCAGTGAAGTAAGGGGGGCCAAAAACATTCAGTACTTC. This chain joins TRBV6-1 to TRBJ2-4; a tentative D match to TRBD1 spans 6 bases. The CDR3 covers 15 residues, taking in both the cysteine and the phenylalanine. The retained sequence is limited to the CDR3, 45 bases, with the frame set at the first base. The germline V gene provides CDR1 MNHNS and CDR2 SASEGT. The trim is 1 base for V and 1 base for J, with a gap of 8 bases between the germline ends.